The T cell receptor (beta chain) under discussion was sequenced for a study of cytomegalovirus exposure and HLA in healthy donors (dated by TCRdb to 2017 to 2019). About the investigation overall: An earlier analysis of 587 of the donors reported approximately 280 Gb of sequence data and 117 million unique TCR beta sequences obtained from approximately 180 million T cells. In a later genetic analysis, genome-wide SNP genotypes for about three fifths of the 666 donors were used, and that subset was treated as a discovery cohort. Typing coverage varied by locus: about 629-630 donors for A, B, C, DRB1 and DQB1; 522 for DQA1; over 600 for DPA1; roughly 470 for DPB1. The study aimed to test whether cataloging public T cell receptors could reveal signatures of past pathogen exposure. Donor age, sex, ethnicity and CMV serostatus were compiled together with the repertoire data. An early release that covered about 640 HLA-typed donors contained approximately 290 gigabases of sequencing data and 85 million to 100 million unique TCR sequences. In the later analysis, no new phenotypic data were used to find candidate immune exposures; instead, reliance was placed on TCR beta sequences and their occurrence across donors. A few DR-DQ haplotypes were treated as single units for association and clustering because of strong linkage in the cohort. An earlier analysis of some 500 of the donors used high-throughput TCR beta sequencing to judge whether each TCR beta V gene segment behaved as functional or pseudogenic. Among the roughly 430 genotyped donors, around 81% belonged to the genetic ancestry cluster associated with self-reported Caucasian donors. Along with the roughly 700-subject first cohort, a separate validation cohort of over a hundred different subjects was used. To study patterns of TCR occurrence, a later analysis re-analyzed previously published TCR beta repertoires from several hundred donors and added high-resolution HLA genotyping. High-throughput TCR immunosequencing, statistical association of individual TCRs with disease status, and machine learning were combined to predict cytomegalovirus infection status. The T cell repertoires of 666 subjects were profiled by immunosequencing and related to cytomegalovirus serostatus. HLA typing included class I and class II loci at four-digit resolution. All discovery cohort repertoires had been generated using a single sequencing platform. Across some 400 genotyped donors of the cohort, an average of about 240,000 unique TCR beta nucleotide sequences per donor were sequenced, and around 20% of those sequences were non-productive. Points the paper makes about the study in general: Cytomegalovirus status was reported to be diagnosed by the classifier with high specificity and sensitivity in both the original and validation cohorts. Because HLA typing was unavailable for some donors at each locus, only the typed subset was used in association tests. CMV serostatus was the only immune exposure information available for the cohort. The study gave a list of about 160 TCR beta chains associated with cytomegalovirus. Sequencing depth was assumed to be roughly uniform across donors in the presence/absence analyses, though that assumption may not hold. Most TCR sequences were seen in very few donors, while some public TCRs were found in many individuals. An earlier analysis of approximately 600 of the donors showed that most TCR beta V segments appeared in productive rearrangements either about 87% or about 30% of the time, which broadly matched IMGT annotations. Because counts were too low, seventeen rarely observed V segments, including chromosome 9 orphons, were left out of the earlier analysis of some 640 of the donors. When HLA alleles, especially DR and DQ, strongly co-occurred, attributing TCR associations to individual alleles was difficult. Because the 87-base-pair reads could not distinguish some IMGT-functional V segments, including TRBV6-2 and TRBV6-3, those segments were excluded. Correlated functional status among segregating V segments might reflect linkage disequilibrium, but an unknown experimental factor could not be ruled out. Compared with the approximately 670-donor mean, donors in an Asian-associated ancestry cluster had fewer N-insertions in productive TCRs, according to a later genetic analysis. In a later analysis, TCR association rates were found to vary across HLA loci, with the most associated TCRs seen for DRB1 alleles and the fewest for HLA-C alleles. A cluster of highly shared sequence variants was judged likely to represent a technical artifact of the sequencing pipeline. The cohort was sequenced for TCR beta chains only, and without alpha or paired-chain data the features that could be detected were limited. In a later analysis, most CMV-associated TCR beta chains were found to appear HLA-restricted, with HLA associations seemingly driven largely by CMV exposure. An association between a missense DCLRE1C variant and V-gene and J-gene trimming of TCR beta chains was found in a later genetic analysis and replicated in an independent cohort. A later analysis reported that several top co-occurrence clusters appeared linked to parvovirus B19, influenza, CMV and Epstein-Barr virus. A further reported finding was that TCR beta sequences accurately predicted the HLA-A and HLA-B alleles for most subjects in the first cohort. Three of the identified cytomegalovirus-associated TCR beta chains were confirmed in vitro to be specific for cytomegalovirus antigens. At a false discovery rate of 0.05, a later analysis linked roughly 17,000 TCR beta sequences to specific HLA alleles. According to the authors, the approach could potentially be generalized to other disease states and immunological phenotypes. Compared with equally common non-associated chains, HLA-associated TCR beta chains in a later analysis were more clonally expanded and had lower generation probabilities.

Preparation of the library involved the immunoSEQ multiplex PCR assay. A mixture of 60 forward primers for TCR Vbeta segments and 13 reverse primers for TCR Jbeta segments was used in the multiplex PCR. The CDR3 region of rearranged TCR beta genes was amplified from genomic DNA by a multiplex PCR assay. The amplified TCR beta libraries were sequenced on the Illumina HiSeq System as 87-base-pair reads. Per the original workflow: A later analysis tallied tens of millions of unique TCR beta chains across the 610 or so repertoires, and around 9.9 million of those chains were shared by two or more donors. A nearest-neighbor algorithm error-corrected the raw reads and collapsed the reads into unique sequences, merging closely related sequences to remove PCR and sequencing errors. CDR3 sequences were aligned to IMGT reference sequences to assign V, D and J gene segments. For a sequence to be retained, a match of at least six nucleotides was required to both a V gene segment and a J gene segment. A rearrangement was called productive if the CDR3 had no stop codons and remained in frame with V and J, and every other rearrangement was called non-productive. Following IMGT convention, CDR3 was defined as the stretch from the second conserved V-encoded cysteine to the conserved J-encoded phenylalanine. The earlier analysis of some 580 of the donors excluded any sequence lacking an unambiguous match to a single V gene segment. An earlier analysis of a few hundred of the donors classified V segments as functional when productive rearrangements were above 56.7% and as segregating when the standard deviation between donors was above 5%. A statistical classification framework was developed to diagnose cytomegalovirus status using the catalog of TCR beta chain sequences. V and J gene assignment, in a later analysis, came from comparing TCR nucleotide sequences with IMGT/GENE-DB human TR gene sequences. Using the TCRdist pipeline, a later analysis assigned CDR3 sequences along with most-parsimonious VDJ recombination scenarios. A later analysis defined each TCR beta chain by its CDR3 amino acid sequence plus V-gene family, and excluded reads lacking a unique V-gene family. A later analysis removed roughly 590 highly shared, low-generation-probability nucleotide sequences to deal with suspected cross-contamination and a sequencing artifact. In a later analysis, a clonal expansion index for each public chain was calculated from normalized within-repertoire ranks of inferred template counts. In a later analysis, generation probabilities were computed using a VDJ recombination model fitted to out-of-frame rearrangements, and the results were checked against IGoR. In a later analysis, hypergeometric tests were used to score TCR-TCR, TCR-HLA and TCR-CMV co-occurrence, with a repertoire-size bias correction applied to TCR pairs. In a later analysis, false discovery rates were estimated by permuting HLA or CMV assignments 20 times. In a later analysis, co-occurring TCRs were grouped using DBSCAN, and TCRdist sequence similarity was added for clustering within HLA-allele-positive subsets. Co-occurrence clustering excluded repertoires with fewer than 30,000 or more than 120,000 public chains, plus five with anomalous nucleotide sharing. TCRdb holds this immuneACCESS table with in-frame rearrangements only. Some clones are missing; in checked studies, unresolved V genes explain under half, and the rest has no known cause. From that table come the V and J calls and clone size; the DNA was used to work out D and trimming. This sample gives 150,000 to 200,000 clones in total; around 74% of them show up just once. The top ten clones comprise roughly 2% of the sample.

As encoded in the germline V gene (reference sequence), CDR1 is SEHNR while CDR2 is FQNEAQ. The CDR3 runs 18 residues from the cysteine to the phenylalanine. Solely the CDR3 DNA is kept, with 54 bases framed from the first base. Ends trimmed: V by 5 bases, J by 3 bases; bases unmatched to a gene: 11. The cohort was made up of roughly 670 healthy bone marrow donors. Cohort members were all nominally healthy when sampled, although unrecorded immune exposures were likely present. The donor was CMV seronegative and was included in the group of about 350 seronegative cohort members. Each donor provided a peripheral blood sample, and peripheral blood mononuclear cells were used for TCR beta sequencing. Genomic DNA extraction from the blood cell samples was performed with the Qiagen DNeasy Blood Extraction Kit. Note on this clone: Its antigen target is currently unknown. No base quality information exists; no much larger clone differs at one position.

The TCR sequence derives from a female donor in good health and CMV-seronegative. Sequenced: PBMCs. The V gene is TRBV7-9 and the J gene is TRBJ2-2, with 11 middle bases fitting TRBD2. In nucleotide form, the sequence is TGTGCCAGCAGCCCTAGGGCTAGCGGGGGGCCTTACACCGGGGAGCTGTTTTTT. It is translated as CASSPRASGGPYTGELFF.